Presented here are 6 T cell receptor beta chains from one specimen sequenced in a study of tumor-infiltrating lymphocytes in primary liver carcinoma. Researchers generated TCR beta cDNA from about 460 ng of total RNA, relying on a constant-region primer. Libraries covering TCR beta were generated through three nested multiplex PCR rounds (using a slightly modified ARM-PCR). Two initial PCR rounds of about 9 cycles each paired TRBV1-TRBV30 forward primers with a C-beta reverse primer. TCRdb re-analysed the multiplex PCR reads in MiXCR, keeping a single row per CDR3 protein. The sample carries about 200,000 distinct CDR3 sequences, 65% recorded once. RNA isolated from unsorted whole blood supplied the blood RNA, with germline DNA also extracted. Specimen: peripheral blood. The receptors originated from a woman aged 55-70 years with primary liver carcinoma and hepatitis B virus infection.

A word on this clonotype: This may arise from a read error, as a much more abundant clone is one base away. The rearrangement links TRBV6-5 to TRBJ1-2; 7 bases are a match to TRBD1. The germline V gene encodes CDR1 MNHEY and CDR2 SVGAGI. The CDR3 covers 13 residues. Trimming cost V 5 bases and J 8 bases; bases outside gene matches: 8. The DNA for the CDR3 is TGTGCCAGCAGTCCGGACAGGTCTAGGGGCTACACCTTC. It specifies CASSPDRSRGYTF.

In nucleotides, the CDR3 is TGCAGCCTTGGAGGGCCTCGCTACGAGCAGTACTTC. It codes for CSLGGPRYEQYF. This chain uses TRBV29-1 with TRBJ2-7, with D maybe TRBD2 (6 bases). The CDR3 runs to 12 residues. Germline V lookup: CDR1 SQVTM, CDR2 ANQGSEA. V lost 8 bases to trimming and J lost 3 bases, with 14 bases between them.

At least ten counts were recorded for this clonotype. This chain links TRBV11-2 with TRBJ2-1; 12 bases are a match to TRBD2. CDR1 and CDR2 (germline): SGHAT, FQNNGV. V lost 5 bases and J lost 6; bases outside the gene matches: 5. The CDR3 extends over 15 amino acids. CDR3: CASSATSGSANEQFF. The CDR3 coding sequence is TGTGCCAGCAGCGCGACTAGCGGGAGTGCCAATGAGCAGTTCTTC.

Regarding this clonotype: The junction shows a germline mismatch at one end, possibly a read error. The chain carries TRBV11-2 and TRBJ2-2; D possibly corresponds to TRBD2 (5 bases). Germline V CDR1 and CDR2: SGHAT, FQNNGV. This CDR3 has 12 residues. DNA of the CDR3: TGTGCCAGTAGCCCAAACACCGGGGAGCTTCTTTTT. This translates into CASSPNTGELLF.

The chain carries TRBV28 and TRBJ2-7; TRBD2 aligns across 7 bases. There are 14 residues in the CDR3. Germline-derived CDR1 and CDR2 are MDHEN and SYDVKM. With 6 bases clipped from V and 4 bases from J, the junction kept 9 bases outside the gene matches. CDR3 nucleotides: TGTGCCAGCAGCTCTAGCGGTATTTCTTACGAGCAGTACTTC. It codes for CASSSSGISYEQYF.

This clonotype turned up a few times. J is TRBJ2-7 and V is TRBV24-1; TRBD2 is a possible D gene (6 bases). The CDR3 is 13 residues long. Trimming removed 3 bases from V and 2 bases from J, with 7 bases in between. The germline V gene has CDR1 KGHDR and CDR2 SFDVKD. CDR3 in amino acids: CATSDGGTYEQYF. CDR3 DNA: TGTGCCACCAGTGATGGGGGGACCTACGAGCAGTACTTC.